This TCR beta chain was identified in a study of blood T cell repertoires in COVID-19. Study-level background: COVID-19 samples from acute and convalescent phases originated in the United States, Italy and Spain. T cells, B-cell-depleted T cells, or PBMCs supplied cDNA or gDNA.

Per the study methods: Amplification from reference gene primers served as the basis for estimated nucleated cell counts. TCRdb's table, derived via immunoSEQ multiplex PCR, lists solely in-frame clones and lacks some. The DNA was the basis for D and trimming; V, J and clone size are from that table. The sample holds around 330,000 clones, roughly 90% seen once. CDR1 is SNHLY, CDR2 FYNNEI, per germline. V lost 5 bases and J lost 5; bases outside the gene matches: 9. CDR3 length: 15 amino acids. This clone was seen once. The receptor's source is a woman aged 45-65 years with active or convalescent COVID-19. The chain employs TRBV2 and TRBJ2-5; TRBD2 agrees at 9 bases. The sequencing sample was made of peripheral blood. The CDR3 DNA sequence: TGTGCCAGCAGTCCCCTAGCGGGAAGGGCGGAGACCCAGTACTTC. It yields the protein CASSPLAGRAETQYF.